Listed below are T cell receptor beta chains from one sample, sequenced in a study of coeliac disease. Using immunoSEQ multiplex PCR, the repertoire was profiled, and TCRdb retains in-frame clones only, with some absent. The data contain about 3,300 clones, over 60% of them singletons. The source material was lymphocytes from the gut lamina propria. The receptors derive from an older man without celiac disease. Both conserved end residues are part of each CDR3. D genes are given only for firm matches. Expanded clones are given a class, and other clones once, few, many or no size at all.

TRBJ2-2 | NA | TRBV19 | TRBD2 | CVNGTSGISNTGELFF | TGTGTTAACGGGACTAGCGGGATATCGAACACCGGGGAGCTGTTTTTT
TRBJ2-1 | NA | TRBV10-1 | NA | CASSQGVSFDEQFF | TGCGCCAGCAGTCAAGGAGTCTCCTTTGATGAGCAGTTCTTC
TRBJ2-1 | NA | TRBV18 | TRBD2 | CASSPLAGGGEQFF | TGTGCCAGCTCACCACTAGCGGGAGGGGGTGAGCAGTTCTTC
TRBJ1-1 | NA | TRBV15 | NA | CATSTPTGTTEAFF | TGTGCCACCAGCACCCCGACAGGTACCACTGAAGCTTTCTTT
TRBJ2-7 | NA | TRBV5-8 | TRBD2 | CASSLGSSGPYEQYF | TGTGCCAGCAGCTTGGGATCTAGCGGACCCTACGAGCAGTACTTC
TRBJ1-2 | NA | TRBV28 | TRBD1 | CASRRDRTSVLYGYTF | TGTGCCAGCAGGAGGGACAGAACCTCGGTCCTCTATGGCTACACCTTC
TRBJ2-1 | few | TRBV11-3 | TRBD2 | CASSLLAGGNNEQFF | TGTGCCAGCAGCTTGCTAGCGGGGGGCAACAATGAGCAGTTCTTC
TRBJ2-5 | NA | TRBV6-5 | NA | CASSSAGASTGTQYF | TGTGCCAGCAGTTCGGCGGGGGCGTCAACGGGGACCCAGTACTTC
TRBJ1-5 | NA | TRBV30 | TRBD1 | CAWRGQGRQPQHF | TGTGCCTGGAGGGGACAGGGGCGCCAGCCCCAGCATTTT
TRBJ1-2 | NA | TRBV28 | NA | CASSLMGLGYGYTF | TGTGCCAGCAGTTTAATGGGGCTCGGCTATGGCTACACCTTC
TRBJ2-3 | NA | TRBV7-3 | NA | CASSRDKYDTQYF | TGTGCCAGCAGCCGGGATAAGTACGATACGCAGTATTTT
TRBJ1-6 | NA | TRBV15 | TRBD1 | CATSREQGLENSPLHF | TGTGCCACCAGCAGAGAACAGGGGCTAGAGAATTCACCCCTCCACTTT
TRBJ2-2 | NA | TRBV7-7 | TRBD1 | CASSSDRVTGELFF | TGTGCCAGCAGCTCCGACAGGGTCACCGGGGAGCTGTTTTTT
TRBJ2-3 | few | TRBV2 | NA | CASARLSSTDTQYF | TGTGCCAGCGCCCGACTCTCAAGCACAGATACGCAGTATTTT
TRBJ1-4 | NA | TRBV28 | TRBD1 | CASSSTQGAGYEKLFF | TGTGCCAGCAGTTCCACACAGGGGGCCGGGTATGAAAAACTGTTTTTT
TRBJ1-2 | NA | TRBV15 | NA | CATSRANSQGDGYTF | TGTGCCACCAGCAGAGCGAACAGCCAGGGTGATGGCTACACCTTC
TRBJ2-1 | NA | TRBV29-1 | TRBD2 | CRVGREGYNEQFF | TGCAGGGTGGGACGGGAGGGCTACAATGAGCAGTTCTTC
TRBJ1-2 | NA | TRBV28 | NA | CASRYALRQESGYTF | TGTGCCAGCAGATATGCCCTCCGGCAGGAAAGTGGCTACACCTTC
TRBJ2-1 | NA | TRBV28 | NA | CASSGRSSYNEQFF | TGTGCCAGCAGTGGTCGGAGCTCCTACAATGAGCAGTTCTTC
TRBJ2-2 | NA | TRBV7-2 | TRBD1 | CASSSGQGTNTGELFF | TGTGCCAGCAGCTCGGGACAGGGGACGAACACCGGGGAGCTGTTTTTT
TRBJ1-6 | NA | TRBV11-2 | NA | CASSLDPGRNSPLHF | TGTGCCAGCAGCTTAGATCCGGGTAGAAATTCACCCCTCCACTTT
TRBJ1-2 | once | TRBV18 | NA | CASSERTGTRGYTF | TGTGCCAGCTCCGAACGAACAGGGACGAGGGGCTACACCTTC
TRBJ2-2 | NA | TRBV2 | NA | CASSLEGGSTGELFF | TGTGCCAGCAGTTTGGAGGGAGGATCTACCGGGGAGCTGTTTTTT
TRBJ1-6 | NA | TRBV7-9 | TRBD1 | CASSPLGTGGNSPLHF | TGTGCCAGCAGCCCCCTCGGGACAGGGGGGAATTCACCCCTCCACTTT
TRBJ2-5 | NA | TRBV27 | TRBD2 | CASSLRQGGPETQYF | TGTGCCAGCAGTTTGCGGCAGGGAGGGCCAGAGACCCAGTACTTC
TRBJ2-1 | NA | TRBV5-1 | NA | CASSLAGEAYNEQFF | TGCGCCAGCAGCTTGGCGGGAGAAGCCTACAATGAGCAGTTCTTC
TRBJ2-3 | NA | TRBV20-1 | NA | CSARVQDTQYF | TGCAGTGCTAGGGTTCAGGATACGCAGTATTTT
TRBJ2-3 | NA | TRBV18 | TRBD2 | CASSPQLAGAIFGTDTQYF | TGTGCCAGCTCACCACAACTAGCGGGGGCCATCTTTGGCACAGATACGCAGTATTTT
TRBJ2-1 | NA | TRBV9 | TRBD1 | CASSARDRTYNEQFF | TGTGCCAGCAGCGCTCGGGACAGGACCTACAATGAGCAGTTCTTC
TRBJ2-7 | NA | TRBV4-1 | TRBD1 | CASSPKTGNYEQYF | TGCGCCAGCAGCCCGAAGACAGGGAACTACGAGCAGTACTTC
TRBJ1-1 | NA | TRBV18 | TRBD1 | CASRRTGGADTEAFF | TGTGCCAGCCGTAGGACAGGGGGGGCGGACACTGAAGCTTTCTTT
TRBJ2-1 | NA | TRBV11-3 | TRBD1 | CASSFTGAYNEQFF | TGTGCCAGCAGCTTTACAGGGGCTTACAATGAGCAGTTCTTC
TRBJ1-5 | once | TRBV2 | NA | CASSPGNRNQPQHF | TGTGCCAGCAGTCCGGGTAATCGCAATCAGCCCCAGCATTTT
TRBJ2-1 | NA | TRBV19 | TRBD1 | CASSIKGAHYNEQFF | TGTGCCAGTAGTATAAAGGGGGCCCACTACAATGAGCAGTTCTTC
TRBJ2-2 | few | TRBV19 | NA | CASSIGRAGPPGELFF | TGTGCCAGTAGTATTGGCCGGGCAGGGCCCCCCGGGGAGCTGTTTTTT
TRBJ1-4 | few | TRBV5-1 | NA | CASSFGSGQTINEKLFF | TGCGCCAGCAGCTTTGGTTCCGGCCAGACTATTAATGAAAAACTGTTTTTT
TRBJ1-1 | NA | TRBV5-1 | TRBD1 | CASSVTGPLAEAFF | TGCGCCAGCAGCGTGACAGGGCCCCTAGCAGAAGCTTTCTTT
TRBJ1-2 | NA | TRBV4-3 | TRBD1 | CASSQDRGLVYGYTF | TGCGCCAGCAGCCAAGACAGGGGGCTTGTCTATGGCTACACCTTC
TRBJ1-5 | few | TRBV18 | NA | CASQGSNQPQHF | TGTGCCAGCCAGGGCAGTAATCAGCCCCAGCATTTT
TRBJ1-1 | once | TRBV28 | TRBD1 | CASTTRDRGLSTEAFF | TGTGCCAGCACCACCCGGGACAGGGGGCTGAGCACTGAAGCTTTCTTT